This TCR beta chain was captured by sequencing in a study of control samples from healthy donors and cancer patients. Only in-frame clones appear in the TCRdb table, and some are missing; sequencing was by immunoSEQ multiplex PCR. This table holds around 140,000 clones, just under 95% found once. The V gene lost 3 bases and the J gene lost 0 bases, with 8 bases spanning the gap. This CDR3 contains 13 residues. Germline CDR1 is SQVTM and CDR2 is ANQGSEA. This sequence originates from a man younger than 35 in good health. The sequenced material came from blood. This chain joins TRBV29-1 and TRBJ1-1; no definite D call. Here the CDR3 DNA reads TGCAGCGTTGAGGGAGTTTTGAACACTGAAGCTTTCTTT. Protein sequence: CSVEGVLNTEAFF.